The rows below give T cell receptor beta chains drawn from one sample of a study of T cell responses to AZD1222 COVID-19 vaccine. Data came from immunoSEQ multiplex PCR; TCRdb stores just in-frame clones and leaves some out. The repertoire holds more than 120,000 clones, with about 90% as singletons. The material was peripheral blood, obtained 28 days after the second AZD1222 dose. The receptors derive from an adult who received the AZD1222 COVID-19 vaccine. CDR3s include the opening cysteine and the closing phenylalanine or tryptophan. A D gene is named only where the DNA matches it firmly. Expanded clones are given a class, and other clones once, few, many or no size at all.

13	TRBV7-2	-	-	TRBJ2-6	CASSSGGANVLTF	TGTGCCAGCAGCTCTGGTGGGGCCAACGTCCTGACTTTC
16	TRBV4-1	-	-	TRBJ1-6	CASSQVTGGLNSPLHF	TGCGCCAGCAGCCAAGTCACGGGTGGGCTTAATTCACCCCTCCACTTT
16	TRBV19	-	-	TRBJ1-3	CASSIGQPISGNTIYF	TGTGCCAGTAGTATCGGGCAGCCGATCTCTGGAAACACCATATATTTT
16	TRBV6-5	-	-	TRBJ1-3	CASSYSSMGSGNTIYF	TGTGCCAGCAGTTACTCGTCTATGGGCTCTGGAAACACCATATATTTT
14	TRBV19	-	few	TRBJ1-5	CASGDQGPNQPQHF	TGTGCCAGTGGGGACCAAGGGCCCAATCAGCCCCAGCATTTT
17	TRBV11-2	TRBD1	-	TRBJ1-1	CASSLALGQIINTEAFF	TGTGCCAGCAGCTTAGCTCTGGGACAGATTATAAACACTGAAGCTTTCTTT
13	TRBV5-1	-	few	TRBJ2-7	CASSLDYRDEQYF	TGCGCCAGCAGCTTGGACTATCGGGACGAGCAGTACTTC
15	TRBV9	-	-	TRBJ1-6	CASSVELGGNSPLHF	TGTGCCAGCAGCGTAGAGCTGGGGGGCAATTCACCCCTCCACTTT
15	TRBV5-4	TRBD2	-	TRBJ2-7	CASSSRTSGVYEQYF	TGTGCCAGCAGCTCGAGGACTAGCGGGGTCTACGAGCAGTACTTC
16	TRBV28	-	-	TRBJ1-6	CASSSLAGQWGSPLHF	TGTGCCAGCAGTTCCTTGGCCGGGCAATGGGGTTCACCCCTCCACTTT
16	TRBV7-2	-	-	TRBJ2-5	CASSPRLGGGAETQYF	TGTGCCAGCAGCCCCCGTTTAGGGGGAGGAGCGGAGACCCAGTACTTC
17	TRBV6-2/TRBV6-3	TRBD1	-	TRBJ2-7	CASSRKISGQSSYEQYF	TGTGCCAGCAGCCGAAAAATATCGGGACAGAGCTCCTACGAGCAGTACTTC
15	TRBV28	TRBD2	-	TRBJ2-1	CASSLPPPGGSEQFF	TGTGCCAGCAGTTTACCCCCGCCGGGGGGTAGTGAGCAGTTCTTC
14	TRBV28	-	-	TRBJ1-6	CASSLFRGGSPLHF	TGTGCCAGCAGTTTGTTTAGGGGTGGTTCACCCCTCCACTTT
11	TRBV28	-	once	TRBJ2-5	CASSWKETQYF	TGTGCCAGCAGTTGGAAGGAGACCCAGTACTTC